These 32 T cell receptor beta chains were sequenced from one sample in a study of blood T cell repertoires in COVID-19. TCRdb's table, derived via immunoSEQ multiplex PCR, lists solely in-frame clones and lacks some. The table shows some 250,000 clones, with approximately 87% occurring only once. The specimen was peripheral blood. The source is a man between 60 and 70 years old with acute or convalescent COVID-19.

The J gene is TRBJ2-3, the V gene TRBV5-1, with TRBD2 identical over 9 bases. This CDR3 region has 13 residues. With 5 bases clipped from V and 3 bases from J, the junction kept 1 base outside the gene matches. CDR1 and CDR2 from the germline V gene are SGHRS and YFSETQ. The DNA of the CDR3 is TGCGCCAGCAGGCGGGAGGGGACAGATACGCAGTATTTT. This translates into CASRREGTDTQYF.

The V gene is TRBV6-6, the J gene TRBJ2-1; 9 bases fit TRBD1. This CDR3 spans 15 amino acids. The trim removed 2 bases at V and 6 bases at J, leaving 5 bases unmatched. The germline gives CDR1 MNHNY, CDR2 SVGAGI (reference sequence). The CDR3 sequence: CASSYHGQGTNEQFF. In DNA, the CDR3 is TGTGCCAGCAGTTACCACGGACAGGGGACCAATGAGCAGTTCTTC.

This clone was detected once. The chain is built from TRBV27 and TRBJ1-6, with 8 bases fitting TRBD1. The junction had 8 bases not matched to a gene; V was cut back by 3 bases and J by 4 bases. There are 17 residues in the CDR3. Germline CDR1 is MNHEY and CDR2 is SMNVEV (reference sequence). CDR3 sequence: CASSFLGQGQYNSPLHF. The CDR3 DNA is TGTGCCAGCAGTTTCCTCGGACAGGGACAATATAATTCACCCCTCCACTTT.

This chain connects TRBV30 to TRBJ1-5; no clear D gene. V lost 2 bases and J 4 bases, leaving 9 bases between the germline ends. Germline V gene sequence: CDR1 GTSNPN, CDR2 SVGIG (reference sequence). CDR3 length: 13 residues. DNA for the CDR3: TGTGCCTGGAGTAGCGGCGTAAATCAGCCCCAGCATTTT. Amino acids: CAWSSGVNQPQHF.

V is TRBV19 and J is TRBJ2-3, with 10 bases matching TRBD2. This CDR3 has 15 residues. After removal of 7 bases from V and 4 bases from J, the junction contained 8 bases not matched to a gene. Germline values: CDR1 LNHDA, CDR2 SQIVND (reference sequence). CDR3 sequence reads: CASKGLAGDADTQYF. CDR3 bases: TGTGCCAGTAAAGGGCTAGCGGGAGACGCAGATACGCAGTATTTT.

This clone was seen only once. V is TRBV4-2 and J is TRBJ1-5; D is unclear. CDR1 is LGHNA, CDR2 YNFKEQ, per germline. V was trimmed by 0 bases and J by 7 bases, leaving 13 bases between them. The CDR3 loop spans 15 amino acids. The CDR3 spells CASSQDMGAGQPQHF. The CDR3 DNA reads TGTGCCAGCAGCCAAGATATGGGAGCGGGGCAGCCCCAGCATTTT.

The V gene is TRBV27, the J gene TRBJ2-4; D gene uncertain. Germline assignment: CDR1 MNHEY and CDR2 SMNVEV (reference sequence). V lost 5 bases and J 1 base, leaving 6 bases between the germline ends. The CDR3 is made up of 13 amino acids. CDR3 DNA sequence: TGTGCCAGCAGTACCCGGGCCAAAAACATTCAGTACTTC. Translated, it gives CASSTRAKNIQYF.

The chain combines TRBV6-5 with TRBJ2-7; the match to TRBD1 covers 9 bases. J lost 3 bases, V lost 0 bases, and 3 bases had no gene match. This CDR3 has 15 residues. Germline V gene data show CDR1 as MNHEY and CDR2 as SVGAGI. The CDR3 spells CASSYSGTGHYEQYF. In DNA form, the CDR3 reads TGTGCCAGCAGTTACTCCGGGACAGGGCACTACGAGCAGTACTTC.

This clone was recorded only once. This rearrangement joins TRBV9 to TRBJ2-1; 7 nucleotides line up with TRBD1. The length of the CDR3 is 14 residues. Germline loops: CDR1 SGDLS, CDR2 YYNGEE. Unmatched junction bases numbered 2, after V lost 4 bases and J lost 1 base. CDR3 region: CASSSGGSYNEQFF. CDR3 in DNA: TGTGCCAGCAGCTCAGGGGGATCCTACAATGAGCAGTTCTTC.

The gene calls are TRBV10-3 and TRBJ2-3, with a tentative D call TRBD2 (5 bases). Germline CDR1 reads ENHRY; CDR2 reads SYGVKD. This CDR3 has 14 amino acids. V lost 5 bases, J lost 2 bases, and 11 bases lay in between. CDR3 loop: CAISSGSITDTQYF. The CDR3 nucleotides are TGTGCCATCAGTAGCGGCTCGATCACAGATACGCAGTATTTT.

The CDR3 here is CASSLNPEIGTQYF. The CDR3 DNA sequence: TGTGCCAGCAGCTTGAACCCCGAAATCGGGACCCAGTACTTC. The chain uses TRBV5-4 and TRBJ2-5; no definite D call. The CDR3 loop spans 14 amino acids. Per the germline V gene, CDR1 is SGHNT and CDR2 is YYREEE (reference sequence). With 1 base removed from V and 7 bases from J, the gap between germline ends came to 14 bases.

The V gene is TRBV7-8, the J gene TRBJ1-1; D is uncertain. The CDR3 contains 16 residues. V lost 7 bases, J lost 4 bases, and 22 bases lay in between. Germline CDR1 SGHVS, CDR2 FQNEAQ. The CDR3 protein is CASTNLEVGLSTEAFF. The DNA of the CDR3 is TGTGCCAGCACCAACTTAGAGGTTGGTCTAAGCACTGAAGCTTTCTTT.

The gene calls are TRBV9 and TRBJ2-3, with 10 bases matching TRBD2. From germline, CDR1 is SGDLS and CDR2 YYNGEE. This CDR3 is built from 15 residues. V shed 0 bases, J shed 4 bases, and the junction held 2 bases outside the gene matches. The CDR3, as DNA: TGTGCCAGCAGCGTAGCGAGCGGGAGGGCAGATACGCAGTATTTT. Translating it yields CASSVASGRADTQYF.

The genes are TRBV6-4 and TRBJ2-4; no reliable D call. Per germline, CDR1 MRHNA and CDR2 SNTAGT. CDR3 size: 13 residues. Trimming shortened V by 4 bases and J by 8 bases, and 12 bases separated the two germline ends. The CDR3 nucleotides read TGTGCCAGCAGTGCCGAGGTCCAAGACATTCAGTACTTC. Its protein product is CASSAEVQDIQYF.

The chain couples TRBV10-3 to TRBJ2-5; possibly TRBD2 for D (5 bases). CDR1 ENHRY and CDR2 SYGVKD come from the germline V gene. V lost 3 bases, J lost 5 bases, and 10 bases lay in between. The CDR3 runs to 13 residues. CDR3 in DNA: TGTGCCATCAGTGAACTAGTGGGGGAGACCCAGTACTTC. Protein: CAISELVGETQYF.

The chain employs TRBV7-2 and TRBJ2-7; no clear D gene. The CDR3 sequence is 13 residues long. The germline gives CDR1 SGHTA, CDR2 FQGNSA. V shed 8 bases and J shed 3 bases, with 14 bases lying between them. CDR3 sequence (DNA): TGTGCCAGCTCCCGGCCGGGTGGCTACGAGCAGTACTTC. It yields the protein CASSRPGGYEQYF. Looking up the rest from reference TRBV7-2 and TRBJ2-7 gives the full variable domain: GAGVSQSPSNKVTEKGKDVELRCDPISGHTALYWYRQSLGQGLEFLIYFQGNSAPDKSGLPSDRFSAERTGGSVSTLTIQRTQQEDSAVYLCASSRPGGYEQYFGPGTRLTVT.

V usage is TRBV10-3 and J usage is TRBJ1-5, with TRBD1 matching over 9 bases. Germline V gene lookup returns CDR1 ENHRY and CDR2 SYGVKD. The CDR3 totals 16 residues. V shed 0 bases, J shed 6 bases, and the junction held 6 bases outside the gene matches. The CDR3 protein is CAISESFGTGTQPQHF. The CDR3 DNA follows: TGTGCCATCAGTGAGTCGTTCGGGACAGGGACTCAGCCCCAGCATTTT.

J is TRBJ2-3 and V is TRBV7-3, with TRBD2 as a possible D gene (5 bases). The V gene lost 4 bases and the J gene lost 4 bases, with 9 bases spanning the gap. This CDR3 region has 13 residues. The germline V gene has CDR1 SGHTA and CDR2 FQGTGA. CDR3 protein: CASSSRTADTQYF. The DNA of the CDR3 is TGTGCCAGCAGCTCCCGGACTGCAGATACGCAGTATTTT. The full variable domain, completed using reference TRBV7-3 and TRBJ2-3, is GAGVSQTPSNKVTEKGKYVELRCDPISGHTALYWYRQSLGQGPEFLIYFQGTGAADDSGLPNDRFFAVRPEGSVSTLKIQRTERGDSAVYLCASSSRTADTQYFGPGTRLTVL.

This chain uses TRBV7-2 with TRBJ2-4, with a tentative D call TRBD2 (5 bases). Looked up from germline, CDR1 is SGHTA and CDR2 is FQGNSA. The CDR3 is 15 residues long. Trimming pared 0 bases from V and 2 bases from J, leaving 8 bases between. The CDR3 DNA follows: TGTGCCAGCAGCTTAGCCTGGGAGACCAAAAACATTCAGTACTTC. Translated, it gives CASSLAWETKNIQYF.

The gene calls are TRBV10-3 and TRBJ2-1, with TRBD2 identical over 8 bases. Germline lookup yields CDR1 ENHRY and CDR2 SYGVKD. The trim removed 8 bases at V and 4 bases at J, leaving 7 bases unmatched. This CDR3 spans 14 amino acids. The CDR3 loop reads CAISTGGPYNEQFF. The CDR3 coding sequence is TGTGCCATCTCTACGGGAGGGCCATACAATGAGCAGTTCTTC.

The chain uses TRBV3-1 (or the pseudogene TRBV3-2) and TRBJ2-3; D remains ambiguous. Germline CDR1 reads LGHDT; CDR2 reads YNNKEL (reference sequence). The CDR3 covers 14 residues. Trimming shortened V by 0 bases and J by 2 bases, and 6 bases separated the two germline ends. In DNA, the CDR3 is TGTGCCAGCAGCCAAGACTCCTACACAGATACGCAGTATTTT. This encodes CASSQDSYTDTQYF.

The gene calls are TRBV25-1 and TRBJ1-1; no clear D. Trimming stripped 3 bases from V and 3 bases from J, with 14 bases between. This CDR3 contains 15 residues. Germline V lookup: CDR1 MGHDK, CDR2 SYGVNS. The CDR3 reads CASSDGKRADTEAFF. The DNA of the CDR3 is TGTGCCAGCAGTGACGGGAAGAGGGCTGACACTGAAGCTTTCTTT.

The V gene is TRBV13, the J gene TRBJ1-1, with a weak D call TRBD1 (6 bases). This CDR3 has 14 amino acids. Trimming took off 5 bases at V and 1 base at J, with 11 bases between the two ends. From germline, CDR1 is PRHDT and CDR2 FYEKMQ (reference sequence). The CDR3 nucleotides are TGTGCCAGCAGCCAAACAGGGACGAACACTGAAGCTTTCTTT. It specifies CASSQTGTNTEAFF.

The chain joins TRBV30 to TRBJ2-6; a weak D match, TRBD1 (5 bases). CDR3 length: 16 residues. The germline CDR1 and CDR2 sequences are GTSNPN and SVGIG (reference sequence). V dropped 2 bases and J dropped 3 bases, with 14 bases sitting between them. DNA of the CDR3: TGTGCCTGGAGTAGGGGTGGTGGGTTTGGGGCCAACGTCCTGACTTTC. As protein: CAWSRGGGFGANVLTF.

The chain combines TRBV6-5 with TRBJ1-5; a weak D match, TRBD1 (5 bases). The CDR3 extends over 14 amino acids. Germline CDR1 and CDR2: MNHEY and SVGAGI. V gave up 5 bases and J gave up 9 bases, with 17 bases separating them. CDR3 nucleotides: TGTGCCAGCAGTCCGGCGGGGGGGGACTGGCCCCAGCATTTT. Translation: CASSPAGGDWPQHF.

The chain links TRBV11-3 to TRBJ2-5, with no clear D. The V end lost 1 base, the J end lost 3 bases, and 9 bases lay between the germline ends. The CDR3 extends over 14 amino acids. Germline values: CDR1 SGHNT, CDR2 YENEEA. The CDR3 sequence: CASSLGWAEETQYF. The CDR3 bases are TGTGCCAGCAGCTTAGGGTGGGCAGAAGAGACCCAGTACTTC. Combining the CDR3 with reference TRBV11-3 and TRBJ2-5 gives the whole variable domain EAGVVQSPRYKIIEKKQPVAFWCNPISGHNTLYWYLQNLGQGPELLIRYENEEAVDDSQLPKDRFSAERLKGVDSTLKIQPAELGDSAVYLCASSLGWAEETQYFGPGTRLLVL.

V and J are TRBV6-4 and TRBJ2-3; D ambiguous. CDR1 is MRHNA, CDR2 SNTAGT, per germline. This CDR3 contains 16 residues. V was pared by 3 bases and J by 2 bases, with 15 bases between. The CDR3 loop is CASSEHPRQDTDTQYF. Written as DNA, the CDR3 is TGTGCCAGCAGTGAACATCCACGGCAGGACACAGATACGCAGTATTTT.

The rearrangement links TRBV5-8 to TRBJ2-7, with D possibly matching TRBD1 (5 bases). Per the germline V gene, CDR1 is SGHTS and CDR2 is YDEGEE. The CDR3 loop spans 14 amino acids. V was trimmed by 5 bases and J by 0 bases, leaving 12 bases between them. The CDR3 loop reads CASRPWGSSYEQYF. The DNA of the CDR3 is TGTGCCAGCAGACCCTGGGGCAGCTCCTACGAGCAGTACTTC.

The V call is TRBV19, the J call TRBJ2-7, with D hard to call. Trimming shortened V by 3 bases and J by 0 bases, and 9 bases separated the two germline ends. The CDR3 loop spans 14 amino acids. CDR1 is LNHDA and CDR2 is SQIVND in the germline V gene (reference sequence). CDR3 nucleotide sequence: TGTGCCAGTAGTATTAGTAGTAACTCCTACGAGCAGTACTTC. It yields the protein CASSISSNSYEQYF.

The V call is TRBV11-3, the J call TRBJ1-1; a possible D gene is TRBD1 (6 bases). Trimming removed 5 bases at V and 1 base at J, with 11 bases between. The length of the CDR3 is 14 residues. The germline CDR1 and CDR2 sequences are SGHNT and YENEEA. For the CDR3, the DNA is TGTGCCAGCAGCCTGGGGGCGGCGAACACTGAAGCTTTCTTT. This sequence encodes CASSLGAANTEAFF.

The chain is built from TRBV27 and TRBJ1-4; TRBD1 agrees at 9 bases. CDR1 MNHEY and CDR2 SMNVEV come from the germline V gene (reference sequence). This CDR3 has 15 residues. The junction had 4 bases not matched to a gene; V was cut back by 5 bases and J by 3 bases. The DNA for the CDR3 is TGTGCCAGCAGTCCTCGGACAGGGGCTAATGAAAAACTGTTTTTT. Translated, it gives CASSPRTGANEKLFF.

This sequence joins TRBV6-5 and TRBJ2-7; TRBD1 agrees at 8 bases. The germline CDR1 and CDR2 sequences are MNHEY and SVGAGI. The J segment lost 6 bases and the V segment lost 2 bases, leaving 6 bases of the junction unmatched. This CDR3 comprises 14 residues. CDR3 sequence reads: CASSYQGAWGEQYF. The CDR3 region has the DNA TGTGCCAGCAGTTACCAGGGGGCTTGGGGCGAGCAGTACTTC.